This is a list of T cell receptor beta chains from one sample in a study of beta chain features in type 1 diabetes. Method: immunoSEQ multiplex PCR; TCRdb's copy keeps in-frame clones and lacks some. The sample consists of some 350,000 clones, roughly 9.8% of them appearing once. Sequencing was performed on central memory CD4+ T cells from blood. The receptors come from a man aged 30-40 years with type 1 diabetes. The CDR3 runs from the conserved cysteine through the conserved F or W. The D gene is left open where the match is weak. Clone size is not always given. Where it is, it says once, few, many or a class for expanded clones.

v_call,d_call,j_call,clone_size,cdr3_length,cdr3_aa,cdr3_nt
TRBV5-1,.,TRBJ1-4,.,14,CASSLGETNEKLFF,TGCGCCAGCAGCTTGGGGGAAACTAATGAAAAACTGTTTTTT
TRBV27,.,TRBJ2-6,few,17,CASSLTGRGLGANVLTF,TGTGCCAGCAGTTTAACGGGGAGGGGGCTTGGGGCCAACGTCCTGACTTTC
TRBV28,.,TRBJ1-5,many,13,CASRSVTWQPQHF,TGTGCCAGCAGATCGGTAACTTGGCAGCCCCAGCATTTT
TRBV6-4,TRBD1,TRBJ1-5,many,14,CASSERGGGQPQHF,TGTGCCAGCAGTGAAAGAGGGGGCGGTCAGCCCCAGCATTTT
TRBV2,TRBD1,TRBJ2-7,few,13,CASSGQGPYEQYF,TGTGCCAGCAGTGGACAGGGCCCCTACGAGCAGTACTTC
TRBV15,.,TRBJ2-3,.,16,CATSRDRKDSTDTQYF,TGTGCCACCAGCAGAGATCGGAAGGATAGCACAGATACGCAGTATTTT
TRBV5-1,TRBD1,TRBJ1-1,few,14,CASSPDGQVLEAFF,TGCGCCAGCAGCCCGGATGGACAGGTCCTTGAAGCTTTCTTT
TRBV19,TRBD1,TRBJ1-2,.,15,CASSPWEDRGEGYTF,TGTGCCAGTAGTCCCTGGGAGGACAGGGGGGAAGGCTACACCTTC
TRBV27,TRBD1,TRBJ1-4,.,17,CASSPRGRGRTNEKLFF,TGTGCCAGCAGTCCGCGGGGCAGGGGGCGGACTAATGAAAAACTGTTTTTT
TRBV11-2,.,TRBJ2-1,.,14,CASSFFGNHNEQFF,TGTGCCAGCAGCTTCTTCGGGAACCACAATGAGCAGTTCTTC
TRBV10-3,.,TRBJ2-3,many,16,CAISERGGSTTDTQYF,TGTGCCATCAGTGAAAGGGGGGGGTCTACCACAGATACGCAGTATTTT
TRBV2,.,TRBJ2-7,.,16,CASSENRDSEYYEQYF,TGTGCCAGCAGTGAGAACCGGGACTCGGAATACTACGAGCAGTACTTC
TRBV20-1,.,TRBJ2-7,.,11,CSQRDAYEQYF,TGCAGTCAACGGGATGCCTACGAGCAGTACTTC
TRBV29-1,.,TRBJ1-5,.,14,CSVEVGREEGPQHF,TGCAGCGTTGAAGTAGGCAGGGAGGAAGGCCCCCAGCATTTT
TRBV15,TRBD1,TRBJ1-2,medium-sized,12,CATREGTAGYTF,TGTGCCACCAGAGAAGGGACAGCTGGCTACACCTTC
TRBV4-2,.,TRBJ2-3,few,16,CASSQEAGGYTDTQYF,TGTGCCAGCAGCCAAGAGGCGGGCGGTTACACAGATACGCAGTATTTT
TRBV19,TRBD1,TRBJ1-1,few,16,CASSPRQGIKDTEAFF,TGTGCCAGTAGTCCAAGACAGGGGATAAAGGACACTGAAGCTTTCTTT
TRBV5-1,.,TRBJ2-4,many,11,CASSIKNIQYF,TGCGCCAGCAGCATTAAAAACATTCAGTACTTC
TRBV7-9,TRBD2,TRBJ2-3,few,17,CASSSTPGLAQEDTQYF,TGTGCCAGCAGCTCTACTCCGGGACTAGCGCAAGAAGATACGCAGTATTTT
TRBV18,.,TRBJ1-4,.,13,CASSSDDLGKLFF,TGTGCCAGCTCATCAGACGACCTAGGAAAACTGTTTTTT
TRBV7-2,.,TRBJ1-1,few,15,CASSRSQSGDTEAFF,TGTGCCAGCAGCCGATCACAGTCGGGAGACACTGAAGCTTTCTTT
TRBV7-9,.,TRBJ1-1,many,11,CASSRNTEAFF,TGTGCCAGCAGCCGGAACACTGAAGCTTTCTTT
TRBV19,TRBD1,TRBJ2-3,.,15,CASSPARTGYDTQYF,TGTGCCAGTAGTCCCGCCCGGACAGGGTATGATACGCAGTATTTT
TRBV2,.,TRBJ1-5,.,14,CASTETGSNQPQHF,TGTGCCAGCACTGAAACAGGGTCCAATCAGCCCCAGCATTTT
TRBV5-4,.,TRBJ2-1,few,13,CASSRGWESEQFF,TGCGCCAGCAGCCGGGGTTGGGAGAGTGAGCAGTTCTTC
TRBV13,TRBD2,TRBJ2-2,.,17,CASSLKGRLAGTGELFF,TGTGCCAGCAGCTTGAAAGGGAGGCTAGCGGGAACCGGGGAGCTGTTTTTT
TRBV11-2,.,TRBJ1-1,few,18,CASTSHRAWRKMNTEAFF,TGTGCCAGCACCTCGCACAGGGCATGGAGGAAAATGAACACTGAAGCTTTCTTT
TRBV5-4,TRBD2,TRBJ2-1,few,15,CASSSGLAVYNEQFF,TGTGCCAGCAGCTCGGGACTAGCGGTTTACAATGAGCAGTTCTTC
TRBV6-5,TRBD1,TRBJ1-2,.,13,CASRPTGTYGYTF,TGTGCCAGCAGGCCGACAGGGACATATGGCTACACCTTC
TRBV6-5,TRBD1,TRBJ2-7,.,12,CASSRDRDEQYF,TGTGCCAGCAGCCGCGACAGGGACGAGCAGTACTTC
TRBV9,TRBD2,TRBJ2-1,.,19,CASSVVAAGGPTGANEQFF,TGTGCCAGCAGCGTAGTAGCAGCGGGAGGGCCTACGGGGGCCAATGAGCAGTTCTTC
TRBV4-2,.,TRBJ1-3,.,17,CASSQAVGGSSGNTIYF,TGTGCCAGCAGCCAAGCGGTCGGGGGGAGCTCTGGAAACACCATATATTTT
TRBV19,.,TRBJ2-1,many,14,CASKAASSYNEQFF,TGTGCCAGTAAAGCGGCCAGCTCCTACAATGAGCAGTTCTTC
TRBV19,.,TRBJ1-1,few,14,CASSIGPGSGEAFF,TGTGCCAGTAGTATAGGCCCCGGCTCTGGTGAAGCTTTCTTT
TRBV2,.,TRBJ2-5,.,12,CASSPGEETQYF,TGTGCCAGCAGTCCCGGGGAGGAGACCCAGTACTTC
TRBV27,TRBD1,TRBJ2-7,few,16,CASSLKPGQGAYEQYF,TGTGCCAGCAGTTTAAAGCCGGGACAGGGGGCCTACGAGCAGTACTTC
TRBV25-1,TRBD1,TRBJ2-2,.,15,CASSEYGTVTGELFF,TGTGCCAGCAGTGAATACGGGACAGTCACCGGGGAGCTGTTTTTT
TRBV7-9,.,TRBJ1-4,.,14,CASSPNKVSEKLFF,TGTGCCAGCAGCCCGAACAAGGTGTCTGAAAAACTGTTTTTT
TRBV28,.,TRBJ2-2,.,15,CASSIGGGSRGELFF,TGTGCCAGCAGTATAGGAGGGGGCTCGCGCGGGGAGCTGTTTTTT
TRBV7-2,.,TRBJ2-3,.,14,CASSLVASPDTQYF,TGTGCCAGCAGCTTAGTAGCCAGCCCAGATACGCAGTATTTT
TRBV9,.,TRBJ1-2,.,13,CASSGEENYGYTF,TGTGCCAGCAGCGGGGAGGAGAACTATGGCTACACCTTC
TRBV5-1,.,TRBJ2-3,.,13,CASGGAWTDTQYF,TGCGCCAGCGGCGGAGCCTGGACAGATACGCAGTATTTT
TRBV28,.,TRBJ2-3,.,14,CASSRAGFTDTQYF,TGTGCCAGCAGCCGGGCGGGGTTCACAGATACGCAGTATTTT
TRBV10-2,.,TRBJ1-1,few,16,CASSSPVDGTFTEAFF,TGCGCCAGCAGTTCACCCGTGGACGGAACTTTCACTGAAGCTTTCTTT
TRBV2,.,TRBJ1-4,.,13,CASGLQMVEKLFF,TGTGCCAGCGGGTTACAGATGGTTGAAAAACTGTTTTTT
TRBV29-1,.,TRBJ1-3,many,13,CSVRGGSGNTIYF,TGCAGCGTCCGGGGGGGCTCTGGAAACACCATATATTTT
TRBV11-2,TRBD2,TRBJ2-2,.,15,CASSFGTSGGGELFF,TGTGCCAGCAGCTTCGGGACTAGCGGGGGAGGAGAGCTGTTTTTT
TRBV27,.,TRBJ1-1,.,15,CASSLSYASNTEAFF,TGTGCCAGCAGTTTATCGTATGCCTCGAACACTGAAGCTTTCTTT
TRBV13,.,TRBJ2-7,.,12,CASSQGYYEQYF,TGTGCCAGCAGTCAGGGCTACTACGAGCAGTACTTC
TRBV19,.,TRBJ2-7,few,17,CASSIARGRGPSYEQYF,TGTGCCAGTAGTATTGCACGGGGGAGGGGGCCTTCCTACGAGCAGTACTTC
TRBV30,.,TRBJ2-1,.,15,CAWSVWARGYNEQFF,TGTGCCTGGAGTGTATGGGCGAGAGGCTACAATGAGCAGTTCTTC
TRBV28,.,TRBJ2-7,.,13,CASRTPRSYEQYF,TGTGCCAGCAGAACTCCAAGGTCCTACGAGCAGTACTTC
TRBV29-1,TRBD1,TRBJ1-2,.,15,CSALGQGVYYYGYTF,TGCAGCGCCTTGGGACAGGGAGTTTACTACTATGGCTACACCTTC
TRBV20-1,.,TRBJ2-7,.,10,CSCASYEQYF,TGCTCCTGCGCGTCCTACGAGCAGTACTTC
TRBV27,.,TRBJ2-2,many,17,CASSLSTRQGYVGELFF,TGTGCCAGCAGTTTGAGTACTCGGCAGGGTTATGTCGGGGAGCTGTTTTTT
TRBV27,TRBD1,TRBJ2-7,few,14,CASSFRDSNHEQYF,TGTGCCAGCAGTTTCCGGGACAGCAACCACGAGCAGTACTTC